This T cell receptor beta chain stems from a study of cytomegalovirus exposure and HLA in healthy donors. The study ran its PCR with 60 Vbeta and 13 Jbeta primers. Sequenced by immunoSEQ multiplex PCR; TCRdb stores in-frame clones only, minus some. The sample holds some 120,000 clones; 9.5% are singletons and the top ten take 3%. Findings of the study overall: Published work reported that the classifier diagnosed cytomegalovirus status with high specificity and sensitivity. Prior analysis indicated that the majority of TCR beta V segments exhibited productivity approximately 90% or approximately 30% of the time. Relative to the approximately 680-donor mean, N-insertions were reportedly fewer in an Asian-associated ancestry cluster in a later analysis.

V was clipped by 3 bases and J by 4 bases; unmatched bases: 12. From germline, CDR1 is MGHRA and CDR2 YSYEKL. This CDR3 spans 17 amino acids. A word on this clone: Antigen unknown.

The chain recombines TRBV4-1 with TRBJ2-3, with 8 bases identical to TRBD2. The clonotype comes from a man in his thirties or forties in good health and CMV-seronegative. Sequencing was carried out using PBMCs. CDR3 region: CASSHQPLSGSADTQYF. CDR3 sequence (DNA): TGCGCCAGCAGCCACCAGCCACTAAGCGGGAGCGCAGATACGCAGTATTTT.